These 14 T cell receptor beta chains were sequenced from one sample in a study of response to subunit inactivated influenza vaccine (dated by TCRdb to the late 2010s). Libraries were constructed by RT-PCR. TCRdb names Illumina HiSeq 2500 as the instrument used. TCRdb reworked the public reads: Q25 trimming with fastp, MiXCR clone assembly, productive beta chains retained. Each CDR3 protein appears once, grouped with its most common genes and DNA. Across this sample there are 500,000 to 550,000 distinct CDR3 sequences, with approximately 6.9% seen only once. Around 13% of the sample comes from the top ten. Sequenced material: PBMCs from blood, taken less than 25 months after vaccination. All receptors derive from a man between 50 and 75 years old who received an inactivated influenza vaccine. Donor details come from another sample of the same person, matched by shared clones.

The genes are TRBV10-2 and TRBJ2-5; 13 bases fit TRBD2. Unmatched junction bases numbered 7, after V lost 8 bases and J lost 4 bases. Germline V gives CDR1 WSHSY, CDR2 SAAADI. The CDR3 loop spans 15 amino acids. DNA of the CDR3: TGCGCCAGCGGACTAGCGGGAGTGGGGGGAGAGACCCAGTACTTC. It encodes CASGLAGVGGETQYF.

This clonotype appeared many times. The chain carries TRBV10-3 and TRBJ2-7; a possible D gene is TRBD1 (6 bases). The germline V gene has CDR1 ENHRY and CDR2 SYGVKD. The CDR3 totals 16 residues. V lost 3 bases to trimming and J lost 1 base, with 16 bases between them. The CDR3 protein is CAISDHSRDTSYEQYF. The CDR3 DNA reads TGTGCCATCAGTGACCATAGCCGGGACACTTCCTACGAGCAGTACTTC.

This clonotype was recorded a few times. The rearrangement links TRBV10-2 to TRBJ1-2; 8 nucleotides align to TRBD1. Trimming took 5 bases from V and 6 from J; bases not matched to a gene: 14. The CDR3 is 16 amino acids. Looked up from germline, CDR1 is WSHSY and CDR2 is SAAADI. Here the CDR3 reads CASSSFRDRGDDGYTF. The DNA of the CDR3 is TGCGCCAGCAGTTCTTTCCGCGACAGGGGAGATGATGGCTACACCTTC.

The V gene is TRBV29-1, the J gene TRBJ1-1; D is uncertain. The CDR3 loop spans 13 amino acids. Germline V CDR1 and CDR2: SQVTM, ANQGSEA. V gave up 6 bases and J gave up 3 bases, with 14 bases separating them. This chain's CDR3 is CSVFVTWDTEAFF. The DNA for the CDR3 is TGCAGCGTCTTCGTTACATGGGACACTGAAGCTTTCTTT.

The chain uses TRBV3-1 and TRBJ2-2; 8 bases match TRBD1. Germline trimming cut 5 bases from V and 3 bases from J; bases unmatched to any gene: 5. CDR3 length equals 15 residues. Germline V gene lookup returns CDR1 LGHDT and CDR2 YNNKEL (reference sequence). CDR3 residues: CASSLGQADTGELFF. CDR3 DNA sequence: TGTGCCAGCAGCTTGGGACAGGCTGACACCGGGGAGCTGTTTTTT.

This clonotype was counted ten times or more. The chain recombines TRBV24-1 with TRBJ2-3; 7 positions match TRBD1. Germline assignment: CDR1 KGHDR and CDR2 SFDVKD. V trimming: 0 bases; J trimming: 4 bases; junction bases outside the gene matches: 3. The CDR3 has 15 amino acids. The CDR3 loop is CATSDLKGAADTQYF. The CDR3, as DNA: TGTGCCACCAGTGATTTGAAGGGGGCAGCAGATACGCAGTATTTT.

This clonotype was detected only a few times. J is TRBJ2-7 and V is TRBV4-2, with D unresolved. Deletions cut 9 bases from V and 0 bases from J, with 12 bases between. There are 13 residues in the CDR3. The germline gives CDR1 LGHNA, CDR2 YNFKEQ. CDR3 DNA: TGTGCCAGGCCCTGGTGCGGCTCCTACGAGCAGTACTTC. Translation: CARPWCGSYEQYF.

This clonotype has more than one count but fewer than ten. The J gene is TRBJ1-4, the V gene TRBV4-2, with D tentatively TRBD1 (6 bases). Looked up from germline, CDR1 is LGHNA and CDR2 is YNFKEQ. Deletions cut 0 bases from V and 4 bases from J, with 12 bases between. The CDR3 loop spans 16 amino acids. CDR3 region: CASSQEDRQLNEKLFF. The DNA of the CDR3 is TGTGCCAGCAGCCAAGAAGACAGGCAACTTAATGAAAAACTGTTTTTT.

V gene TRBV5-1 combines with J gene TRBJ1-1, with D perhaps matching TRBD1 (5 bases). Trimming stripped 4 bases from V and 4 bases from J, with 11 bases between. The CDR3 totals 13 residues. Per the germline V gene, CDR1 is SGHRS and CDR2 is YFSETQ. CDR3 nucleotides: TGCGCCAGCAGCGAGGACATTCGCACTGAAGCTTTCTTT. It is translated as CASSEDIRTEAFF.

The rearrangement joins TRBV12-3 or TRBV12-4 to TRBJ2-1; D call uncertain. The CDR3 runs 10 residues. With 2 bases removed from V and 9 bases from J, the gap between germline ends came to 2 bases. The CDR3 is CASSLFEQFF. The CDR3 nucleotides are TGTGCCAGCAGTTTATTTGAGCAGTTCTTC.

This clonotype has just a few counts. The chain combines TRBV28 with TRBJ2-7; 9 nucleotides line up with TRBD2. The trim removed 6 bases at V and 0 bases at J, leaving 6 bases unmatched. CDR3 length: 15 amino acids. Germline-derived CDR1 and CDR2 are MDHEN and SYDVKM. The CDR3 DNA sequence: TGTGCCAGCAGCCCTAGCGGGATGAGCTCCTACGAGCAGTACTTC. The encoded protein is CASSPSGMSSYEQYF.

In this sample, this clonotype turned up a few times. The V gene is TRBV5-1, the J gene TRBJ1-2, with D perhaps TRBD1 (6 bases). The V gene lost 5 bases and the J gene lost 7 bases, with 12 bases spanning the gap. Germline lookup yields CDR1 SGHRS and CDR2 YFSETQ. The CDR3 spans 12 residues. CDR3 sequence (DNA): TGCGCCAGCAGTTCGGGGGCGCTTGGCTACACCTTC. Translation: CASSSGALGYTF.

This clonotype was seen many times. The V gene is TRBV7-8, the J gene TRBJ2-7; either TRBD1 or TRBD2 may fit D (5 bases each). The CDR3 sequence is 15 residues long. The germline V and J ends were trimmed by 4 bases and 2 bases, with 15 bases remaining between them. Germline values: CDR1 SGHVS, CDR2 FQNEAQ. CDR3 residues: CASSSPGPMAYEQYF. In DNA form, the CDR3 reads TGTGCCAGCAGCTCCCCGGGACCGATGGCCTACGAGCAGTACTTC.

The table lists this clonotype with many counts. The chain combines TRBV2 with TRBJ1-2, with D possibly TRBD1 on 5 matching bases. Trimming pared 2 bases from V and 3 bases from J, leaving 7 bases between. The length of the CDR3 is 13 residues. The germline CDR1 and CDR2 sequences are SNHLY and FYNNEI. The CDR3: CASSELGDYGYTF. DNA for the CDR3: TGTGCCAGCAGTGAACTGGGGGACTATGGCTACACCTTC.